This TCR beta chain was obtained from a study of blood T cell repertoires in COVID-19. The CDR3 spans 19 residues. The V gene's germline CDR1 is MDHEN and CDR2 SYDVKM. Trimming at V came to 5 bases and at J to 0 bases, leaving 12 bases not matched to a gene. The method was immunoSEQ multiplex PCR; TCRdb's version includes in-frame clones alone and lacks a portion of them. The table records hundreds of thousands of clones, 75% to 90% of them present only once. This clonotype was obtained from a young woman who had recovered from COVID-19. The chain combines TRBV28 with TRBJ2-1, with TRBD2 matching 11 bases. Sequenced: PBMCs or T cells enriched from blood (not recorded which). CDR3 bases: TGTGCCAGCAGTCCTCCCCCTAGCGGGGGGCAGAGCTCCTACAATGAGCAGTTCTTC. Translated, it gives CASSPPPSGGQSSYNEQFF.